The 19 T cell receptor beta chains presented below share a single source sample, sequenced in a study of glioma-infiltrating T cells after dendritic cell vaccination. Repertoires were generated with immunoSEQ multiplex PCR, while TCRdb's copy carries only in-frame clones and drops some. The data show more than 70,000 clones, around 87% seen once. The time point was: after dendritic cell vaccination, including at tumor progression/relapse. The specimen comprised blood, sampled after dendritic cell vaccination. All receptors derive from a human donor with glioblastoma.

This rearrangement joins TRBV6-6 to TRBJ2-7, with TRBD2 identical over 7 bases. The CDR3 is 13 amino acids. Losses at the gene ends were 5 bases for V and 4 bases for J; bases not matched to a gene: 5. Germline lookup yields CDR1 MNHNY and CDR2 SVGAGI (reference sequence). CDR3 sequence: CASSPPGLYEQYF. In DNA, the CDR3 is TGTGCCAGCAGTCCACCGGGACTATACGAGCAGTACTTC.

V and J are TRBV5-4 and TRBJ2-1, with TRBD2 matching 9 bases. The CDR3 loop spans 16 amino acids. Germline CDR1 reads SGHNT; CDR2 reads YYREEE (reference sequence). Trimming took 2 bases from V and 0 from J; bases not matched to a gene: 3. CDR3 amino acids: CASSFGGGVSYNEQFF. The CDR3 region has the DNA TGTGCCAGCAGCTTCGGCGGGGGGGTCTCCTACAATGAGCAGTTCTTC.

On this clone itself: The junction differs from germline at one of its ends, possibly a read error. The chain has TRBV4-3 and TRBJ2-1; 9 nucleotides align to TRBD2. Per germline, CDR1 LGHNA and CDR2 YSLEER. The CDR3 contains 16 residues. CDR3 protein: CASSQDSASGNGEQLF. The CDR3 DNA sequence: TGCGCCAGCAGCCAAGACTCAGCTAGCGGGAATGGTGAGCAGCTCTTC.

The gene calls are TRBV29-1 and TRBJ1-5, with a possible D match to TRBD1 (6 bases). The CDR3 length is 13 residues. In germline, CDR1 is SQVTM, CDR2 ANQGSEA. V gave up 6 bases and J gave up 0 bases, with 9 bases separating them. The CDR3 protein is CSVGTFSNQPQHF. The DNA for the CDR3 is TGCAGCGTCGGGACATTTAGCAATCAGCCCCAGCATTTT.

The chain combines TRBV27 with TRBJ1-5; D unresolved. Germline assignment: CDR1 MNHEY and CDR2 SMNVEV (reference sequence). The germline V and J ends were trimmed by 3 bases and 5 bases, with 8 bases remaining between them. The CDR3 spans 13 residues. The CDR3 nucleotides read TGTGCCAGCAGTTTGAGGCTGGATCAGCCCCAGCATTTT. It encodes CASSLRLDQPQHF.

The chain combines TRBV6-5 with TRBJ1-2, with D possibly TRBD1 on 5 matching bases. This CDR3 is built from 12 residues. The V gene's germline CDR1 is MNHEY and CDR2 SVGAGI. Trimming stripped 7 bases from V and 8 bases from J, with 14 bases between. This CDR3 is CASKRRGGGYTF. In DNA form, the CDR3 reads TGTGCCAGCAAAAGGAGGGGAGGGGGCTACACCTTC.

The chain combines TRBV10-3 with TRBJ2-7; a possible D gene is TRBD2 (5 bases). This CDR3 is 17 amino acids long. CDR1 and CDR2 from the germline V gene are ENHRY and SYGVKD. V was clipped by 3 bases and J by 0 bases, with 18 bases between them. The CDR3 here is CAISDGLERRISYEQYF. The DNA of the CDR3 is TGTGCCATCAGTGACGGGTTGGAGAGGAGGATCTCCTACGAGCAGTACTTC.

This clone was seen once. V gene TRBV5-1 combines with J gene TRBJ1-4, with a possible D match to TRBD1 (6 bases). The CDR3 totals 15 residues. V was shortened by 2 bases and J by 0 bases, with 8 bases between the two germline ends. Germline V gene data show CDR1 as SGHRS and CDR2 as YFSETQ. This chain's CDR3 is CASSLQGSTNEKLFF. In DNA, the CDR3 is TGCGCCAGCAGCTTACAGGGATCAACTAATGAAAAACTGTTTTTT.

This chain joins TRBV11-1 and TRBJ1-1, with 9 bases lining up with TRBD1. The V and J ends lost 5 bases and 6 bases, in that order; junction bases with no gene match: 10. The germline gives CDR1 SGHAT, CDR2 FQDESV (reference sequence). This CDR3 has 15 amino acids. Written as DNA, the CDR3 is TGTGCCAGCAGCCGTTGGGACAGGGAAGCCGCTGAAGCTTTCTTT. Protein product: CASSRWDREAAEAFF.

The chain has TRBV6-6 and TRBJ1-5; D not certain. The CDR3 has 13 amino acids. Trimming pared 0 bases from V and 4 bases from J, leaving 4 bases between. Germline V lookup: CDR1 MNHNY, CDR2 SVGAGI (reference sequence). The CDR3 DNA reads TGTGCCAGCAGTTACTCGAGTAATCAGCCCCAGCATTTT. It is translated as CASSYSSNQPQHF.

This clone was found a few times. The gene calls are TRBV7-9 and TRBJ1-2; 8 positions agree with TRBD1. The V and J ends lost 6 bases and 8 bases, in that order; junction bases with no gene match: 5. CDR3 length equals 12 residues. Germline-derived CDR1 and CDR2 are SEHNR and FQNEAQ (reference sequence). CDR3 region: CASSMTGVGYTF. As DNA, the CDR3 is TGTGCCAGCAGTATGACAGGGGTCGGCTACACCTTC.

The chain recombines TRBV7-2 with TRBJ1-3; D gene unclear. This CDR3 has 15 amino acids. The V gene lost 4 bases and the J gene lost 3 bases, with 13 bases spanning the gap. Germline CDR1 is SGHTA and CDR2 is FQGNSA. The CDR3 sequence: CASSSSGARGNTIYF. In DNA form, the CDR3 reads TGTGCCAGCAGCTCGTCCGGAGCGCGTGGAAACACCATATATTTT.

V is TRBV29-1 and J is TRBJ1-2; D remains ambiguous. Trimming took off 0 bases at V and 6 bases at J, with 20 bases between the two ends. CDR1 is SQVTM, CDR2 ANQGSEA, per germline. The CDR3 loop spans 16 amino acids. CDR3 DNA: TGCAGCGTTGAAGACGAGGTCCGCTGGAGTTCGGATGGCTACACCTTC. It codes for CSVEDEVRWSSDGYTF.

This chain joins TRBV4-3 and TRBJ1-3, with TRBD1 matching over 8 bases. The CDR3 loop spans 16 amino acids. Germline V gene lookup returns CDR1 LGHNA and CDR2 YSLEER. V was pared by 2 bases and J by 2 bases, with 5 bases of the junction left unmatched. The CDR3 sequence: CASSQSGTGTGNTIYF. The CDR3 DNA reads TGCGCCAGCAGCCAATCCGGGACAGGTACTGGAAACACCATATATTTT.

This rearrangement joins TRBV11-3 to TRBJ2-2, with D perhaps matching TRBD1 (6 bases). From germline, CDR1 is SGHNT and CDR2 YENEEA. Deletions cut 5 bases from V and 0 bases from J, with 13 bases between. The CDR3 covers 16 residues. Here the CDR3 DNA reads TGTGCCAGCAGCCGGGGCCAGGGGTCGAACACCGGGGAGCTGTTTTTT. Translation gives CASSRGQGSNTGELFF.

V and J are TRBV18 and TRBJ1-1, with 7 bases aligning to TRBD1. The CDR3 runs to 15 residues. In germline, CDR1 is KGHSH, CDR2 LQKENI. V gave up 3 bases and J gave up 1 base; unmatched junction bases: 5. The chain's CDR3 is CASSPGQNQNTEAFF. CDR3 DNA: TGTGCCAGCTCACCGGGACAGAACCAGAACACTGAAGCTTTCTTT.

The gene calls are TRBV6-1 and TRBJ2-7; maybe TRBD2 (6 bases). Trimming removed 3 bases from V and 7 bases from J, with 16 bases in between. The length of the CDR3 is 14 residues. Germline V gives CDR1 MNHNS, CDR2 SASEGT. CDR3: CASSDRPGRSEQYF. The CDR3 DNA follows: TGTGCCAGCAGTGACCGACCGGGGAGGAGTGAGCAGTACTTC.

DNA of the CDR3: TGCGCCAGCAGTGAGTCGAGGGACTTTCAGCCCCAGCATTTT. It translates to CASSESRDFQPQHF. The rearrangement uses TRBV10-2 and TRBJ1-5, with a weak D call TRBD1 (5 bases). The CDR3 has 14 residues. V was clipped by 0 bases and J by 6 bases, with 9 bases between them. CDR1 and CDR2 (germline): WSHSY, SAAADI.

This chain connects TRBV7-9 to TRBJ2-3; 14 positions agree with TRBD2. The germline V gene encodes CDR1 SEHNR and CDR2 FQNEAQ (reference sequence). The CDR3 length is 18 residues. Trimming removed 5 bases from V and 4 bases from J; junction bases left unmatched: 11. This CDR3 is CASSDGTSGSGGADTQYF. The CDR3 DNA sequence: TGTGCCAGCAGCGACGGGACTAGCGGGAGTGGTGGCGCAGATACGCAGTATTTT.